The 29 T cell receptor beta chains listed next were all sequenced from one sample in a study of T cell changes during pregnancy in multiple sclerosis. The table came from immunoSEQ multiplex PCR; TCRdb's copy has only in-frame clones and leaves some out. This sample has tens of thousands of clones, with 92% found just once. The sequences come from peripheral blood, collected in the first trimester of pregnancy. The receptors were sampled from a female donor with multiple sclerosis, enrolled in a pregnancy study.

Written as DNA, the CDR3 is TGTGCCAGCTCCCCTTCGGCAGAGGCTAACTATGGCTACACCTTC. Its protein product is CASSPSAEANYGYTF. V is TRBV18 and J is TRBJ1-2; D ambiguous. Germline loops: CDR1 KGHSH, CDR2 LQKENI. Trimming stripped 6 bases from V and 0 bases from J, with 14 bases between. CDR3 length equals 15 residues.

The chain recombines TRBV4-3 with TRBJ2-7, with D hard to call. Germline values: CDR1 LGHNA, CDR2 YSLEER. This CDR3 is built from 15 residues. The V end was cut by 3 bases, the J end by 6 bases, with 18 bases between. The CDR3 DNA sequence: TGCGCCAGCAGCCAGGGTACCGGAAGTACGGGCGAGCAGTACTTC. This codes for CASSQGTGSTGEQYF.

CDR3 DNA sequence: TGTGCCAGCGGAACGGGGTATAATTCACCCCTCCACTTT. Its translation is CASGTGYNSPLHF. The genes are TRBV6-4 and TRBJ1-6; D is unresolved. The CDR3 extends over 13 amino acids. Germline lookup yields CDR1 MRHNA and CDR2 SNTAGT. Trimming shortened V by 8 bases and J by 4 bases, and 9 bases separated the two germline ends.

The J gene is TRBJ1-2, the V gene TRBV30; D unresolved. V dropped 4 bases and J dropped 0 bases, with 9 bases sitting between them. Looked up from germline, CDR1 is GTSNPN and CDR2 is SVGIG (reference sequence). The CDR3 covers 13 residues. This chain's CDR3 is CAWTVSANYGYTF. The DNA of the CDR3 is TGTGCCTGGACGGTTTCGGCTAACTATGGCTACACCTTC.

The rearrangement uses TRBV6-1 and TRBJ2-5, with D unclear. From germline, CDR1 is MNHNS and CDR2 SASEGT. The CDR3 runs to 12 residues. Trimming took off 4 bases at V and 5 bases at J, with 8 bases between the two ends. The CDR3 DNA reads TGTGCCAGCAGTGCGAGGTTGGAGACCCAGTACTTC. Encoded protein: CASSARLETQYF.

This clone came up once. The chain joins TRBV14 to TRBJ2-5; 7 nucleotides line up with TRBD1. V gave up 2 bases and J gave up 0 bases; unmatched junction bases: 3. This CDR3 spans 15 amino acids. Germline CDR1 and CDR2: SGHDN and FVKESK. The CDR3 here is CASSQMGQHQETQYF. CDR3 nucleotide sequence: TGTGCCAGCAGCCAAATGGGACAGCACCAAGAGACCCAGTACTTC.

The rearrangement uses TRBV10-1 and TRBJ2-3; tentative D call: TRBD1 (5 bases). The V end was cut by 6 bases, the J end by 0 bases, with 7 bases between. Germline V gene lookup returns CDR1 WNHNN and CDR2 SYGVQD (reference sequence). There are 13 residues in the CDR3. CDR3 DNA sequence: TGCGCCAGCAGGAACAGGAGCACAGATACGCAGTATTTT. Amino acids: CASRNRSTDTQYF.

This clone was counted a single time. The chain has TRBV7-2 and TRBJ2-5; D remains ambiguous. The CDR3 loop spans 13 amino acids. Germline CDR1 and CDR2: SGHTA and FQGNSA. The germline V and J ends were trimmed by 2 bases and 1 base, with 5 bases remaining between them. CDR3 region: CASSLIFQETQYF. CDR3 nucleotides: TGTGCCAGCAGCTTAATCTTCCAAGAGACCCAGTACTTC.

This clone was detected once. The gene calls are TRBV19 and TRBJ1-2, with TRBD1 matching 7 bases. The V gene's germline CDR1 is LNHDA and CDR2 SQIVND (reference sequence). V lost 6 bases, J lost 5 bases, and 3 bases stayed unmatched. The CDR3 has 12 residues. The CDR3, as DNA: TGTGCCAGTAGAAGGACAGGATATGGCTACACCTTC. This gives the protein CASRRTGYGYTF.

V gene TRBV25-1 combines with J gene TRBJ1-1; tentatively, D is TRBD1 (6 bases). This CDR3 contains 17 residues. Germline values: CDR1 MGHDK, CDR2 SYGVNS. Trimming stripped 4 bases from V and 0 bases from J, with 18 bases between. CDR3 loop: CASSVVQGSHLNTEAFF. DNA of the CDR3: TGTGCCAGCAGTGTCGTACAGGGTTCCCACCTGAACACTGAAGCTTTCTTT.

The rearrangement joins TRBV27 to TRBJ1-2, with 7 bases fitting TRBD1. The V segment lost 5 bases and the J segment 7 bases; nucleotides outside the gene matches: 7. The germline V gene encodes CDR1 MNHEY and CDR2 SMNVEV (reference sequence). The CDR3 spans 13 residues. Here the CDR3 DNA reads TGTGCCAGCAGTCCTACAGGGGCCCGTGGCTACACCTTC. This translates into CASSPTGARGYTF.

This rearrangement joins TRBV6-5 to TRBJ1-2; D gene ambiguous. Trimming took 6 bases from V and 5 from J, leaving 13 bases between them. This CDR3 comprises 13 residues. Germline V CDR1 and CDR2: MNHEY, SVGAGI. CDR3 residues: CASRPGLSYGYTF. Here the CDR3 DNA reads TGTGCCAGCAGGCCTGGCCTCAGTTATGGCTACACCTTC.

V is TRBV4-3 and J is TRBJ1-1; D not certain. The CDR3 loop spans 13 amino acids. The ends were cut back, 0 bases at V and 5 bases at J, with 7 bases in the middle. CDR1 is LGHNA, CDR2 YSLEER, per germline. The CDR3 sequence is CASSQEGGTEAFF. CDR3 DNA: TGCGCCAGCAGCCAAGAAGGCGGGACTGAAGCTTTCTTT.

The rearrangement joins TRBV7-3 to TRBJ2-3; D perhaps matches TRBD1 (5 bases). V lost 2 bases and J lost 11, with 11 bases in between. Germline V gives CDR1 SGHTA, CDR2 FQGTGA. This CDR3 comprises 12 residues. Here the CDR3 DNA reads TGTGCCAGCAGCTTATCGCAGGGTCGGCAGTATTTT. Its translation is CASSLSQGRQYF.

The chain has TRBV19 and TRBJ2-1; 8 nucleotides agree with TRBD2. The CDR3 runs 15 residues. V dropped 6 bases and J dropped 8; count of bases not matched to a gene: 12. Germline CDR1 and CDR2: LNHDA and SQIVND (reference sequence). CDR3 coding DNA: TGTGCCAGTAGCACCGCCGGGGGGGGCTTGTATGAGCAGTTCTTC. Translating it yields CASSTAGGGLYEQFF.

The rearrangement joins TRBV7-2 to TRBJ2-3; TRBD2 might be the D (5 bases). The V and J ends lost 8 bases and 7 bases respectively, with 13 bases between them. Germline values: CDR1 SGHTA, CDR2 FQGNSA. This CDR3 is 12 amino acids long. The CDR3 loop is CASAEDRNTQYF. CDR3 in DNA: TGTGCCAGCGCGGAGGATCGGAATACGCAGTATTTT.

The V and J genes are TRBV4-3 and TRBJ2-5, with TRBD2 identical over 12 bases. The V gene's germline CDR1 is LGHNA and CDR2 YSLEER. Unmatched junction bases numbered 7, after V lost 3 bases and J lost 2 bases. The CDR3 runs 17 residues. In DNA, the CDR3 is TGCGCCAGCAGCCACCGCTCCCTAGCGGGGGGGCAAGAGACCCAGTACTTC. Its translation is CASSHRSLAGGQETQYF.

J is TRBJ1-1 and V is TRBV5-4, with D maybe TRBD1 (5 bases). Trimming stripped 1 base from V and 1 base from J, with 14 bases between. The CDR3 sequence is 16 residues long. Germline V gene sequence: CDR1 SGHNT, CDR2 YYREEE (reference sequence). The CDR3 DNA follows: TGTGCCAGCAGCTTGAGACAGAAGATGGGGAACACTGAAGCTTTCTTT. Its protein is CASSLRQKMGNTEAFF.

The chain couples TRBV2 to TRBJ2-7; 9 positions agree with TRBD2. The J segment lost 2 bases and the V segment lost 5 bases, leaving 4 bases of the junction unmatched. The CDR3 runs to 14 residues. Germline CDR1 SNHLY, CDR2 FYNNEI. The CDR3 DNA reads TGTGCCAGCAGTTCCCAGCGGGGGGCCTACGAGCAGTACTTC. It translates to CASSSQRGAYEQYF.

This chain links TRBV6-4 with TRBJ2-1, with 9 bases fitting TRBD2. The V and J ends lost 2 bases and 8 bases, in that order; junction bases with no gene match: 7. Germline CDR1 reads MRHNA; CDR2 reads SNTAGT. There are 15 residues in the CDR3. CDR3 sequence (DNA): TGTGCCAGCAGTGACGGGGCGGGGGGGCACCATGAGCAGTTCTTC. Its translation: CASSDGAGGHHEQFF.

This clone was recorded only once. The chain has TRBV2 and TRBJ1-2; TRBD1 aligns across 7 bases. The CDR3 is 14 residues long. The germline V gene has CDR1 SNHLY and CDR2 FYNNEI. Losses at the gene ends were 10 bases for V and 2 bases for J; bases not matched to a gene: 10. For the CDR3, the DNA is TGTGCCATCAGGGGTCCGGGACAGAACTATGGCTACACCTTC. Protein product: CAIRGPGQNYGYTF.

The chain recombines TRBV6-5 with TRBJ2-1; no firm D call. Germline loops: CDR1 MNHEY, CDR2 SVGAGI. The CDR3 has 11 residues. V was clipped by 8 bases and J by 3 bases, with 5 bases between them. CDR3 region: CASLGYNEQFF. In DNA form, the CDR3 reads TGTGCCAGCCTCGGCTACAATGAGCAGTTCTTC.

With respect to this clone: At the DNA level, this CDR3 is encoded by other sequences in the same sample as well. V gene TRBV2 combines with J gene TRBJ1-2; TRBD1 might be the D (5 bases). V was shortened by 6 bases and J by 7 bases, with 18 bases between the two germline ends. CDR3 length equals 14 residues. Germline V gene data show CDR1 as SNHLY and CDR2 as FYNNEI. This CDR3 reads CASRGRGGVTGYTF. Here the CDR3 DNA reads TGTGCCAGCAGAGGTCGCGGGGGTGTCACTGGCTACACCTTC.

This clone was recorded once. This rearrangement joins TRBV19 to TRBJ1-1; D is possibly TRBD1 (6 bases). This CDR3 spans 15 amino acids. V lost 3 bases and J 3 bases, leaving 14 bases between the germline ends. Germline assignment: CDR1 LNHDA and CDR2 SQIVND (reference sequence). DNA of the CDR3: TGTGCCAGTAGTATTGGGGGCAGGGTGTACACTGAAGCTTTCTTT. This codes for CASSIGGRVYTEAFF.

CDR3 region: CSVPVAGQPQHF. The CDR3 nucleotides read TGCAGCGTGCCAGTCGCCGGGCAGCCCCAGCATTTT. This chain connects TRBV29-1 to TRBJ1-5; D gene unclear. This CDR3 contains 12 residues. The V gene lost 6 bases and the J gene lost 7 bases, with 13 bases spanning the gap. Germline assignment: CDR1 SQVTM and CDR2 ANQGSEA.

This clone came up a few times. The CDR3 protein is CASSLFRATGQGDSPLHF. DNA for the CDR3: TGTGCCAGCAGCTTATTTCGCGCGACGGGACAGGGGGATTCACCCCTCCACTTT. V usage is TRBV7-6 and J usage is TRBJ1-6; 11 bases line up with TRBD1. V lost 2 bases to trimming and J lost 8 bases; unmatched junction nucleotides: 11. Per germline, CDR1 SGHVS and CDR2 FNYEAQ. CDR3 length equals 18 residues.

The chain has TRBV13 and TRBJ1-5; the D is unclear. Germline V gene data show CDR1 as PRHDT and CDR2 as FYEKMQ (reference sequence). The CDR3 loop spans 14 amino acids. Trimming removed 5 bases from V and 3 bases from J, with 11 bases in between. CDR3: CASSPGRDNQPQHF. CDR3 bases: TGTGCCAGCAGCCCGGGTCGCGACAATCAGCCCCAGCATTTT.

V usage is TRBV18 and J usage is TRBJ1-5; D unresolved. This CDR3 contains 13 residues. Germline assignment: CDR1 KGHSH and CDR2 LQKENI. The V end lost 6 bases, the J end lost 0 bases, and 6 bases lay between the germline ends. CDR3 sequence: CASSTYSNQPQHF. In DNA form, the CDR3 reads TGTGCCAGCTCTACCTATAGCAATCAGCCCCAGCATTTT.

J is TRBJ2-1 and V is TRBV7-9, with 14 nucleotides matching TRBD2. Germline V gene lookup returns CDR1 SEHNR and CDR2 FQNEAQ (reference sequence). Trimming at V came to 3 bases and at J to 5 bases, leaving 6 bases not matched to a gene. The CDR3 runs 17 residues. The CDR3: CASSFGTSGGSDNEQFF. The CDR3 DNA is TGTGCCAGCAGCTTCGGGACTAGCGGGGGATCTGACAATGAGCAGTTCTTC.